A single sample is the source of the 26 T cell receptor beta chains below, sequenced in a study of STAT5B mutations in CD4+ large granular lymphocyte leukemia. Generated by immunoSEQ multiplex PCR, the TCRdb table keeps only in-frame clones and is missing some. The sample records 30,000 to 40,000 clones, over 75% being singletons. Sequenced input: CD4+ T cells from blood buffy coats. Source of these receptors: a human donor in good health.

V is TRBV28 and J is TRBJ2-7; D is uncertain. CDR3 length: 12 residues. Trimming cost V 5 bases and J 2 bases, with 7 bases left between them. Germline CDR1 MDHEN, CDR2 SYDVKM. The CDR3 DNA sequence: TGTGCCAGCAGTAAACTACCCTACGAGCAGTACTTC. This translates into CASSKLPYEQYF.

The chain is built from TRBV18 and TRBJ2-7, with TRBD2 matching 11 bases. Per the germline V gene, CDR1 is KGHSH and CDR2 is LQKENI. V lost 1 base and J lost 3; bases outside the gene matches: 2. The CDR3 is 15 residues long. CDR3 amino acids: CASSPLLAGVYEQYF. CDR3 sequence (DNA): TGTGCCAGCTCACCACTACTAGCGGGAGTCTACGAGCAGTACTTC.

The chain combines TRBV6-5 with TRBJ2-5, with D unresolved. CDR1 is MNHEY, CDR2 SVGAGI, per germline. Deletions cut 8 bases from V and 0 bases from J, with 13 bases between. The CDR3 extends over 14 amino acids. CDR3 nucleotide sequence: TGTGCCAGCGCCAAGGCTGGCAACCAAGAGACCCAGTACTTC. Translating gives CASAKAGNQETQYF.

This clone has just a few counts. The CDR3 DNA reads as TGTGCCAGCAGCCCCCAGGGGCCCAGCTACGAGCAGTACTTC. Encoded protein: CASSPQGPSYEQYF. The gene calls are TRBV7-9 and TRBJ2-7, with D perhaps matching TRBD1 (6 bases). Deletions cut 5 bases from V and 3 bases from J, with 14 bases between. The length of the CDR3 is 14 residues. The germline gives CDR1 SEHNR, CDR2 FQNEAQ (reference sequence).

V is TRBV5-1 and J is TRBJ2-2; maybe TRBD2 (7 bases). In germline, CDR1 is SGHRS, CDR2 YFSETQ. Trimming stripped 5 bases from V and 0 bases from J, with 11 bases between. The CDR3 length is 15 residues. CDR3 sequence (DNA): TGCGCCAGCAGGTCGGGGGGCCCGAACACCGGGGAGCTGTTTTTT. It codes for CASRSGGPNTGELFF. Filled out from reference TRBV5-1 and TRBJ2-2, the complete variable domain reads KAGVTQTPRYLIKTRGQQVTLSCSPISGHRSVSWYQQTPGQGLQFLFEYFSETQRNKGNFPGRFSGRQFSNSRSEMNVSTLELGDSALYLCASRSGGPNTGELFFGEGSRLTVL.

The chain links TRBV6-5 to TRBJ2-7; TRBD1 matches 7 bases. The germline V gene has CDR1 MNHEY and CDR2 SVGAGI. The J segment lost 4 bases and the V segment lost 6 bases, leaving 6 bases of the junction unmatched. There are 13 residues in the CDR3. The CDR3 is CASSIDRAYEQYF. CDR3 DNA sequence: TGTGCCAGCAGCATCGACAGGGCGTACGAGCAGTACTTC.

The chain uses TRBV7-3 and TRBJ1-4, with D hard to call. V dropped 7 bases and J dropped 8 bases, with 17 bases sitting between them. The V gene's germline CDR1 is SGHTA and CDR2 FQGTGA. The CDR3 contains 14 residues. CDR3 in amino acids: CASIFREEKEKLFF. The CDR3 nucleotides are TGTGCCAGCATTTTCCGGGAGGAGAAAGAAAAACTGTTTTTT.

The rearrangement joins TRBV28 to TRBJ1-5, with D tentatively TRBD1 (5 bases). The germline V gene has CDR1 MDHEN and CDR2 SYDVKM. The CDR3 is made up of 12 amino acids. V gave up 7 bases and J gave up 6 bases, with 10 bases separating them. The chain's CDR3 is CASIRVGQPQHF. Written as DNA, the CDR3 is TGTGCCAGCATCAGGGTGGGTCAGCCCCAGCATTTT. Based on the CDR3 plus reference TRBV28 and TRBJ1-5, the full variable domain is DVKVTQSSRYLVKRTGEKVFLECVQDMDHENMFWYRQDPGLGLRLIYFSYDVKMKEKGDIPEGYSVSREKKERFSLILESASTNQTSMYLCASIRVGQPQHFGDGTRLSIL.

The CDR3 DNA reads as TGTGCCAGAAGCTTGAGGTGCAAAGTCCTCTCCTACGAGCAGTACTTC. Translating gives CARSLRCKVLSYEQYF. The chain carries TRBV5-3 and TRBJ2-7; D gene ambiguous. TRBV5-3 is given ORF status, its function remaining uncertain. The CDR3 has 16 amino acids. Deletions cut 1 base from V and 0 bases from J, with 14 bases between.

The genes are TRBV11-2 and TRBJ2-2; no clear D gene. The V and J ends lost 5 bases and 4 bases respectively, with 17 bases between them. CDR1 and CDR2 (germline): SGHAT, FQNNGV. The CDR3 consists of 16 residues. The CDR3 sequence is CASSPGPLRPTGELFF. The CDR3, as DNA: TGTGCCAGCAGCCCAGGACCTTTGAGACCCACCGGGGAGCTGTTTTTT.

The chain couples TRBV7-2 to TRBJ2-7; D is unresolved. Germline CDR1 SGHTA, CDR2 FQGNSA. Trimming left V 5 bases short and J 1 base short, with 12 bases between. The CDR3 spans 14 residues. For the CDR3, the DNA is TGTGCCAGCAGCCAGTCTACCCTTTCCTACGAGCAGTACTTC. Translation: CASSQSTLSYEQYF.

The CDR3 DNA reads as TGCGCCAGCAGCTTATCTTGGACGAGGAGAGAAAAACTGTTTTTT. Encoded protein: CASSLSWTRREKLFF. V usage is TRBV5-1 and J usage is TRBJ1-4, with unresolved D. CDR3 length equals 15 residues. V was clipped by 2 bases and J by 8 bases, with 16 bases between them. CDR1 SGHRS and CDR2 YFSETQ come from the germline V gene.

The CDR3 reads CSVLGGGLGTTDTQYF. The DNA of the CDR3 is TGCAGCGTCTTGGGGGGAGGACTTGGGACCACAGATACGCAGTATTTT. The rearrangement uses TRBV29-1 and TRBJ2-3, with TRBD2 as a possible D gene (6 bases). Germline V CDR1 and CDR2: SQVTM, ANQGSEA. The germline V and J ends were trimmed by 6 bases and 2 bases, with 21 bases remaining between them. The CDR3 is made up of 16 amino acids.

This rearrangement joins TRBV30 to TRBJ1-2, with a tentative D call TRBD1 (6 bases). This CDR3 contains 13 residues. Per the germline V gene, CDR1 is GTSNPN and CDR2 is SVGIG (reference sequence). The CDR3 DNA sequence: TGTGCTCTACTGGTGGGACACCTGTATGGCTACACCTTC. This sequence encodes CALLVGHLYGYTF.

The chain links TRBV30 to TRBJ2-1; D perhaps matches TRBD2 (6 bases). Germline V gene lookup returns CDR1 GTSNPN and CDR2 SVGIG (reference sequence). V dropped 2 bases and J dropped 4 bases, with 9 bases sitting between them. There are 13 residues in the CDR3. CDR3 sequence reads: CAWSSLAYNEQFF. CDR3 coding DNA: TGTGCCTGGAGTTCACTAGCTTACAATGAGCAGTTCTTC. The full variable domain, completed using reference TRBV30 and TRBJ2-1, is SQTIHQWPATLVQPVGSPLSLECTVEGTSNPNLYWYRQAAGRGLQLLFYSVGIGQISSEVPQNLSASRPQDRQFILSSKKLLLSDSGFYLCAWSSLAYNEQFFGPGTRLTVL.

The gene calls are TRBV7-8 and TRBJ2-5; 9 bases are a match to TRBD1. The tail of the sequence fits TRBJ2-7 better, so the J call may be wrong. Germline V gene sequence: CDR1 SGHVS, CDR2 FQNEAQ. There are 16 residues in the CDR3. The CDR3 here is CASSRRGTGNLYEQYF. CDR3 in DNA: TGTGCCAGCAGCCGCCGCGGGACAGGGAACCTCTACGAGCAGTACTTC.

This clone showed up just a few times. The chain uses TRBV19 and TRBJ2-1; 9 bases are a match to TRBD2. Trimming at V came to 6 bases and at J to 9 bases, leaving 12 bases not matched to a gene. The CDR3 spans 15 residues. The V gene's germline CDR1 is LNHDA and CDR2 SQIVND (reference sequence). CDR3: CASSHGGGRAPEQFF. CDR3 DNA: TGTGCCAGTAGCCATGGGGGCGGGAGGGCCCCTGAGCAGTTCTTC.

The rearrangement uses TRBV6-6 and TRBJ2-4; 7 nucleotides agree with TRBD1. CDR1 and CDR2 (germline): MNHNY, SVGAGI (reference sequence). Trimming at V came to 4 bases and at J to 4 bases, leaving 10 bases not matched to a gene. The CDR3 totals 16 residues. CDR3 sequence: CASSSTSWTGKNIQYF. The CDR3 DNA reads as TGTGCCAGCAGTTCCACATCCTGGACAGGAAAAAACATTCAGTACTTC.

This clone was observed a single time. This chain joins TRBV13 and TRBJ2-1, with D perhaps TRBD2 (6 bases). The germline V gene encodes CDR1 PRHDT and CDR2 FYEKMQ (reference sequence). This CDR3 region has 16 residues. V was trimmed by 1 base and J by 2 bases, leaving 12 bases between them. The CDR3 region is CASSLVPGLTYNEQFF. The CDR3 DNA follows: TGTGCCAGCAGCTTAGTTCCGGGACTCACCTACAATGAGCAGTTCTTC.

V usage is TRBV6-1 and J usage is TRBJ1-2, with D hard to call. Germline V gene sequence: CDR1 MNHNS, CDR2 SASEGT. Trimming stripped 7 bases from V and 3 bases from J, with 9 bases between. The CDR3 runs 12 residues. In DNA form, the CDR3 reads TGTGCCAGCACTCTCCAGGACTATGGCTACACCTTC. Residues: CASTLQDYGYTF.

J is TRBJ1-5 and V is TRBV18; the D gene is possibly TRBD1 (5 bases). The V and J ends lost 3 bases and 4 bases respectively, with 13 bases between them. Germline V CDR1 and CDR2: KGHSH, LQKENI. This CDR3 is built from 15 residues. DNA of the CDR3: TGTGCCAGCTCACCCGAGGACGGGGGGAATCAGCCCCAGCATTTT. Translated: CASSPEDGGNQPQHF.

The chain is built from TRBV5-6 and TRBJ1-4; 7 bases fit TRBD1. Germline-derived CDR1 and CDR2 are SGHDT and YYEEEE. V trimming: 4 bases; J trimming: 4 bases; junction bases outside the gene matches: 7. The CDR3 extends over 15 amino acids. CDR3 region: CASSVRQGVNEKLFF. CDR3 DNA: TGTGCCAGCAGCGTACGACAGGGAGTTAATGAAAAACTGTTTTTT.

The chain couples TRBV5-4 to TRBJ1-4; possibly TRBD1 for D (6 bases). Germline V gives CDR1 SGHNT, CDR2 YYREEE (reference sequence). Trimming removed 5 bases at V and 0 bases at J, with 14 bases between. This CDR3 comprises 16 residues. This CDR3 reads CASSAGQSSTNEKLFF. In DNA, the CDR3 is TGTGCCAGCAGTGCTGGACAGAGTTCAACTAATGAAAAACTGTTTTTT.

As DNA, the CDR3 is TGTGCCAGCAGCCCGGGTCGACCCCGAACTAACTATGGCTACACCTTC. The encoded protein is CASSPGRPRTNYGYTF. This rearrangement joins TRBV7-9 to TRBJ1-2; D gene uncertain. The germline V and J ends were trimmed by 5 bases and 0 bases, with 16 bases remaining between them. CDR3 length equals 16 residues. Per germline, CDR1 SEHNR and CDR2 FQNEAQ (reference sequence).

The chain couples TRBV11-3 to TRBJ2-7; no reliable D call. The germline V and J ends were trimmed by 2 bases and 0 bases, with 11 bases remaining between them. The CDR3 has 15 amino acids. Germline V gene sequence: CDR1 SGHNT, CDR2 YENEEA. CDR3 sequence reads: CASSLRPKGSYEQYF. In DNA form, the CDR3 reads TGTGCCAGCAGCTTACGGCCGAAGGGCTCCTACGAGCAGTACTTC. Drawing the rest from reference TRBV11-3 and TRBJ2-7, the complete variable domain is EAGVVQSPRYKIIEKKQPVAFWCNPISGHNTLYWYLQNLGQGPELLIRYENEEAVDDSQLPKDRFSAERLKGVDSTLKIQPAELGDSAVYLCASSLRPKGSYEQYFGPGTRLTVT.

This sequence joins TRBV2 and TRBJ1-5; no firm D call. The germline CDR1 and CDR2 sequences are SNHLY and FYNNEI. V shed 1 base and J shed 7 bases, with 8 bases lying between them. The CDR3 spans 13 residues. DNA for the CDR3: TGTGCCAGCAGTGAAGTGGGTTTACAGCCCCAGCATTTT. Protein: CASSEVGLQPQHF.